The clone carrying this TCR beta chain has a handful of counts. Germline is not matched at one junction end, which may reflect a read error. The CDR3 is made up of 14 amino acids. Germline V CDR1 and CDR2: MNHNS, SASEGT. The TCR beta CDR3 regions underwent amplification using RNA transcripts as the source. With the HTBI primer set, the TCR CDR3 went through a first round of RT-PCR. TCRdb used MiXCR to reprocess the multiplex PCR reads, holding one entry per CDR3 protein. The data contain roughly 500,000 distinct CDR3 sequences, about 24% of them singletons. This sample is part of a study of T cells in Graves' hyperthyroidism and ophthalmopathy.

The chain couples TRBV6-1 to TRBJ2-5; tentatively, D is TRBD2 (7 bases). The sequence was collected from a woman aged 25 to 39 with Graves' ophthalmopathy. The sequenced sample was blood. The chain's CDR3 is CVSRGGGAAETQYF. The CDR3 DNA reads as TGTGTCAGCAGAGGGGGGGGGGCTGCAGAGACCCAGTACTTC.